The 21 T cell receptor beta chains reported below all come from one sample, sequenced in a study of beta chain features in type 1 diabetes (dated by TCRdb to the late 2010s). The library came from the immunoSEQ multiplex PCR assay. All of the isolated RNA was reverse transcribed with the High Capacity cDNA Reverse Transcription Kit, so expressed TCRB transcripts were sequenced. Not all clones reach the TCRdb copy of this immuneACCESS table, which keeps in-frame sequences only. Checked studies attribute under half of the gap to unresolved V genes and leave the rest unexplained. Counted in this sample were some 240,000 clones; 11% of them appeared once. Of the sample, approximately 1.5% falls within the top ten clones. Specimen: central memory CD4+ T cells from blood. The receptors stem from a man younger than 35 in good health.

This clone was observed a few times. V is TRBV9 and J is TRBJ2-5, with a tentative D call TRBD2 (6 bases). Germline V CDR1 and CDR2: SGDLS, YYNGEE. The CDR3 consists of 14 residues. Between the trimmed V and J ends, which lost 3 bases and 4 bases, there was a span of 13 bases. CDR3 amino acids: CASSGRTGVETQYF. DNA for the CDR3: TGTGCCAGCAGCGGGAGGACGGGAGTAGAGACCCAGTACTTC.

The V call is TRBV6-5, the J call TRBJ1-2; D call uncertain. This CDR3 has 13 residues. Looked up from germline, CDR1 is MNHEY and CDR2 is SVGAGI. With 0 bases removed from V and 6 bases from J, the gap between germline ends came to 8 bases. CDR3 nucleotides: TGTGCCAGCAGTTACTCGGGGTACCATGGCTACACCTTC. This sequence encodes CASSYSGYHGYTF.

In the case of this clone: A junction end diverges from the germline sequence, so it may reflect a read error. The V and J genes are TRBV7-7 and TRBJ2-7; D unresolved. The CDR3 is 14 residues long. CDR1 and CDR2 (germline): SSHAT, FNYEAQ (reference sequence). CDR3 amino acids: CASSLGLGSYEQYF. The CDR3 bases are TGTGCTAGCAGCTTAGGTTTGGGAAGCTACGAGCAGTACTTC.

This rearrangement joins TRBV2 to TRBJ1-1; D is unresolved. V lost 8 bases and J lost 4, with 17 bases in between. From germline, CDR1 is SNHLY and CDR2 FYNNEI. The CDR3 loop spans 14 amino acids. The DNA of the CDR3 is TGTGCCAGCCACCAAGAAAGCACAATCACTGAAGCTTTCTTT. Residues: CASHQESTITEAFF. The variable domain in full, completed from reference TRBV2 and TRBJ1-1, reads EPEVTQTPSHQVTQMGQEVILRCVPISNHLYFYWYRQILGQKVEFLVSFYNNEISEKSEIFDDQFSVERPDGSNFTLKIRSTKLEDSAMYFCASHQESTITEAFFGQGTRLTVV.

The V and J genes are TRBV19 and TRBJ2-3, with 7 bases lining up with TRBD2. V was clipped by 3 bases and J by 3 bases; unmatched bases: 6. This CDR3 spans 15 amino acids. Germline V gives CDR1 LNHDA, CDR2 SQIVND (reference sequence). The CDR3 DNA reads TGTGCCAGTAGTATGAGGGAGGGCCAAACAGATACGCAGTATTTT. Residues: CASSMREGQTDTQYF.

This clone was detected only a few times. The chain carries TRBV28 and TRBJ1-1; tentative D call: TRBD1 (5 bases). The germline V and J ends were trimmed by 2 bases and 3 bases, with 16 bases remaining between them. The CDR3 has 16 amino acids. CDR1 MDHEN and CDR2 SYDVKM come from the germline V gene. DNA for the CDR3: TGTGCCAGCAGTTTAATGGCTTTCAGGGAAGACACTGAAGCTTTCTTT. This gives the protein CASSLMAFREDTEAFF.

There are a few counts of this clone. CDR3 sequence (DNA): TGTGCCAGCAGCACCCTGGGCGCAAGTTCCTACAATGAGCAGTTCTTC. Its protein product is CASSTLGASSYNEQFF. This chain uses TRBV6-6 with TRBJ2-1; D gene uncertain. V was pared by 6 bases and J by 1 base, with 16 bases between. Germline V CDR1 and CDR2: MNHNY, SVGAGI (reference sequence). This CDR3 has 16 amino acids.

Comment on this clone: Other DNA sequences within the sample encode an identical CDR3. The chain employs TRBV29-1 and TRBJ1-1; possibly TRBD1 for D (5 bases). Germline loops: CDR1 SQVTM, CDR2 ANQGSEA. Trimming took 1 base from V and 4 from J, leaving 10 bases between them. The CDR3 runs to 13 residues. CDR3 nucleotides: TGCAGCGTTGAAGCGGGGGGAGGCACTGAAGCTTTCTTT. Protein: CSVEAGGGTEAFF. The variable domain in full, with the rest retrieved from reference TRBV29-1 and TRBJ1-1, is SAVISQKPSRDICQRGTSLTIQCQVDSQVTMMFWYRQQPGQSLTLIATANQGSEATYESGFVIDKFPISRPNLTFSTLTVSNMSPEDSSIYLCSVEAGGGTEAFFGQGTRLTVV.

The V and J genes are TRBV7-7 and TRBJ1-4; unclear D gene. There are 17 residues in the CDR3. V was trimmed by 5 bases and J by 1 base, leaving 17 bases between them. Per germline, CDR1 SSHAT and CDR2 FNYEAQ (reference sequence). This CDR3 reads CASSPFYSPGTNEKLFF. As DNA, the CDR3 is TGTGCCAGCAGCCCATTTTATTCGCCCGGAACTAATGAAAAACTGTTTTTT.

This clone occurred a few times. This chain uses TRBV4-1 with TRBJ2-1; 14 bases align to TRBD2. The CDR3 totals 16 residues. In germline, CDR1 is MGHRA, CDR2 YSYEKL. J was trimmed by 9 bases and V by 2 bases; bases with no gene match: 6. The CDR3 nucleotides are TGCGCCAGCAGCCAACCCGGGACTAGCGGGAGACTTGAGCAGTTCTTC. As protein: CASSQPGTSGRLEQFF.

The V and J genes are TRBV30 and TRBJ2-5, with D possibly being TRBD2 (5 bases). CDR3 length: 15 residues. V lost 0 bases, J lost 2 bases, and 13 bases lay in between. Germline CDR1 GTSNPN, CDR2 SVGIG (reference sequence). This CDR3 is CAWSVRGSLQETQYF. The CDR3 DNA follows: TGTGCCTGGAGTGTAAGAGGGTCCCTACAAGAGACCCAGTACTTC.

This clone was observed at least ten times. This chain links TRBV7-8 with TRBJ2-7; a possible D gene is TRBD1 (6 bases). CDR3 size: 13 residues. Trimming shortened V by 4 bases and J by 6 bases, and 13 bases separated the two germline ends. Germline lookup yields CDR1 SGHVS and CDR2 FQNEAQ. In DNA, the CDR3 is TGTGCCAGCAGCTCCCACAGGGATCGCGAGCAGTACTTC. Translating it yields CASSSHRDREQYF.

This clone has a handful of counts. V usage is TRBV4-2 and J usage is TRBJ2-7, with D unclear. V shed 4 bases and J shed 3 bases, with 10 bases lying between them. This CDR3 is built from 13 residues. Germline assignment: CDR1 LGHNA and CDR2 YNFKEQ. In nucleotides, the CDR3 is TGTGCCAGCAGCCCCGGCGAGAGCTACGAGCAGTACTTC. Protein sequence: CASSPGESYEQYF.

The chain recombines TRBV30 with TRBJ2-7; the D gene is possibly TRBD1 (5 bases). The CDR3 extends over 13 amino acids. Trimming took off 3 bases at V and 4 bases at J, with 13 bases between the two ends. The germline gives CDR1 GTSNPN, CDR2 SVGIG (reference sequence). The CDR3 is CAWRQALTYEQYF. As DNA, the CDR3 is TGTGCCTGGAGACAGGCCCTGACGTACGAGCAGTACTTC. Together with reference TRBV30 and TRBJ2-7, the CDR3 gives the full variable domain: SQTIHQWPATLVQPVGSPLSLECTVEGTSNPNLYWYRQAAGRGLQLLFYSVGIGQISSEVPQNLSASRPQDRQFILSSKKLLLSDSGFYLCAWRQALTYEQYFGPGTRLTVT.

This clone was found a few times. This chain uses TRBV5-1 with TRBJ2-2, with TRBD2 identical over 7 bases. CDR1 is SGHRS, CDR2 YFSETQ, per germline. The junction had 5 bases not matched to a gene; V was cut back by 0 bases and J by 3 bases. CDR3 size: 16 residues. As DNA, the CDR3 is TGCGCCAGCAGCTTGGACGGGAGGACCTACACCGGGGAGCTGTTTTTT. It encodes CASSLDGRTYTGELFF.

The rearrangement links TRBV9 to TRBJ2-1; D not resolved. The CDR3 loop spans 14 amino acids. V was pared by 0 bases and J by 10 bases, with 14 bases between. Per germline, CDR1 SGDLS and CDR2 YYNGEE. As DNA, the CDR3 is TGTGCCAGCAGCGTAGTAAGGGCGTTTGGGGAGCAGTTCTTC. As protein: CASSVVRAFGEQFF.

The chain is built from TRBV18 and TRBJ2-7; D possibly corresponds to TRBD2 (7 bases). Trimming took 3 bases from V and 2 from J, leaving 17 bases between them. The CDR3 loop spans 16 amino acids. Germline CDR1 is KGHSH and CDR2 is LQKENI. This chain's CDR3 is CASSPPEGGDPYEQYF. The CDR3, as DNA: TGTGCCAGCTCACCTCCGGAAGGGGGGGACCCCTACGAGCAGTACTTC.

This clone was seen only a few times. The rearrangement links TRBV10-3 to TRBJ2-5; D gene unclear. This CDR3 is built from 12 residues. CDR1 and CDR2 from the germline V gene are ENHRY and SYGVKD. The V and J ends lost 6 bases and 2 bases respectively, with 7 bases between them. CDR3 bases: TGTGCCATCAGCCCGTCTCAAGAGACCCAGTACTTC. Translated, it gives CAISPSQETQYF.

This clone was observed a few times. The gene calls are TRBV4-3 and TRBJ1-2, with 10 bases lining up with TRBD1. This CDR3 spans 14 amino acids. Germline lookup yields CDR1 LGHNA and CDR2 YSLEER. J lost 4 bases, V lost 4 bases, and 3 bases had no gene match. The CDR3 DNA sequence: TGCGCCAGCAGCCGGGACAGGGGTCCCTATGGCTACACCTTC. Translated, it gives CASSRDRGPYGYTF.

Turning to this clone: The identical CDR3 is also encoded by other nucleotide sequences in the sample. This sequence joins TRBV30 and TRBJ2-7; D remains ambiguous. Germline lookup yields CDR1 GTSNPN and CDR2 SVGIG (reference sequence). V lost 3 bases to trimming and J lost 4 bases, with 7 bases between them. This CDR3 contains 11 residues. CDR3 in DNA: TGTGCCTGGAGCCTGGGATACGAGCAGTACTTC. Encoded protein: CAWSLGYEQYF.

This chain links TRBV28 with TRBJ2-3; no firm D call. CDR1 MDHEN and CDR2 SYDVKM come from the germline V gene. The CDR3 runs to 12 residues. Trimming removed 6 bases from V and 11 bases from J, with 15 bases in between. The CDR3 reads CASSLYFSGQYF. For the CDR3, the DNA is TGTGCCAGCAGCCTATATTTTTCGGGGCAGTATTTT.